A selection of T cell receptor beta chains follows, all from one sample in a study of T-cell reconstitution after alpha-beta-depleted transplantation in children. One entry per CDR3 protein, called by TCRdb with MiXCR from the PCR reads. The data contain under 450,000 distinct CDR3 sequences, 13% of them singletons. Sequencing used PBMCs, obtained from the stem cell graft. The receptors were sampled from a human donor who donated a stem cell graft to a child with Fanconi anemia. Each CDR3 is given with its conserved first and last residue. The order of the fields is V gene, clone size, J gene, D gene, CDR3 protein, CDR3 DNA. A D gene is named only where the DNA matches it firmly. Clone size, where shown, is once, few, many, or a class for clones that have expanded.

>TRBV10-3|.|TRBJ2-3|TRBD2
CAIGTSGSDTQYF
TGTGCCATCGGGACTAGCGGATCAGATACGCAGTATTTT
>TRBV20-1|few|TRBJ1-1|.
CSATLRVGEAFF
TGCAGTGCAACACTCAGAGTCGGAGAAGCTTTCTTT
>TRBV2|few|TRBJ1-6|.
CASRAPEYNSPLHF
TGTGCCAGCAGGGCCCCAGAGTACAATTCACCCCTCCACTTT
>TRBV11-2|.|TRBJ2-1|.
CASSLDGERNEQFF
TGTGCCAGCAGCTTAGATGGAGAGAGGAATGAGCAGTTCTTC
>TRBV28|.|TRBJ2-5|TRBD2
CASSRPGGLQETQYF
TGTGCCAGCAGCCGACCGGGGGGACTCCAAGAGACCCAGTACTTC
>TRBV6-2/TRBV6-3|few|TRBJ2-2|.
CASTRENTGELFF
TGTGCCAGCACCCGGGAGAACACCGGGGAGCTGTTTTTT
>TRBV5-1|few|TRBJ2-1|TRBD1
CASSGNARGLRYNEQFF
TGCGCCAGCAGCGGTAATGCGAGGGGGCTTAGGTACAATGAGCAGTTCTTC
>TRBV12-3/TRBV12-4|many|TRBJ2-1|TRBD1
CASSRPGGTYNEQFF
TGTGCCAGCAGCCGTCCAGGGGGAACCTACAATGAGCAGTTCTTC
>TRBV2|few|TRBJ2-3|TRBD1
CASSRTGQGRFTDTQYF
TGTGCCAGCAGTAGAACCGGACAGGGAAGATTCACAGATACGCAGTATTTT
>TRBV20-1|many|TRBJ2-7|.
CSARVGGFYEQYF
TGCAGTGCTAGAGTAGGGGGATTCTACGAGCAGTACTTC
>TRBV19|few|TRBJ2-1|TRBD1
CASSPGQGPYNEQFF
TGTGCCAGTAGTCCGGGACAGGGCCCCTACAATGAGCAGTTCTTC
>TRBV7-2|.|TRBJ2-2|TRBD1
CASSLVGTADTGELFF
TGTGCCAGCAGCTTAGTAGGGACAGCAGATACCGGGGAGCTGTTTTTT
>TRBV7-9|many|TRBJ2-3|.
CASSFRASDTQYF
TGTGCCAGCAGCTTCCGGGCCTCAGATACGCAGTATTTT
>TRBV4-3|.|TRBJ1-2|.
CASSQDLWVGSKNGYTF
TGCGCCAGCAGCCAAGATCTTTGGGTCGGCAGTAAGAATGGCTACACCTTC
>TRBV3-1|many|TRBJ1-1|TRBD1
CASSPGGGAGTEAFF
TGTGCCAGCAGCCCAGGGGGGGGCGCGGGCACTGAAGCTTTCTTT
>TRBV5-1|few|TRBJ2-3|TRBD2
CASRSLAGVNTQYF
TGCGCCAGCAGGTCTCTAGCGGGGGTTAATACGCAGTATTTT
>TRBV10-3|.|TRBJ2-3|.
CAISDQVSRGTQYF
TGTGCCATCAGTGATCAAGTTTCCCGAGGTACGCAGTATTTT
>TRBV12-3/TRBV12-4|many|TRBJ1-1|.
CASSPRGREAFF
TGTGCCAGCAGTCCTCGCGGACGCGAAGCTTTCTTT
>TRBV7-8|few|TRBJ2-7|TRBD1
CASSLGTASYEQYF
TGTGCCAGCAGCTTGGGGACAGCCTCCTACGAGCAGTACTTC
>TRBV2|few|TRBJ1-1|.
CASSVRSLNTEAFF
TGTGCCAGCAGTGTCCGAAGCCTGAACACTGAAGCTTTCTTT
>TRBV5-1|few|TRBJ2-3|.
CASSLDGGVNTDTQYF
TGCGCCAGCAGCTTGGACGGCGGGGTGAACACAGATACGCAGTATTTT
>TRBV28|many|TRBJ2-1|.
CASSETATYNEQFF
TGTGCCAGCAGTGAGACAGCAACCTACAATGAGCAGTTCTTC
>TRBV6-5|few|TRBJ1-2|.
CASNQEGVPRGYGYTF
TGTGCCAGCAACCAAGAAGGAGTTCCGCGGGGCTATGGCTACACCTTC
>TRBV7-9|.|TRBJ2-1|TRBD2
CASSLGTSQGSYNEQFF
TGTGCCAGCAGCTTAGGGACTAGCCAAGGCTCCTACAATGAGCAGTTCTTC
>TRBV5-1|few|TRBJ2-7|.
CASSLEVSYNSYEQYF
TGCGCCAGCAGCTTGGAGGTCAGCTACAACTCCTACGAGCAGTACTTC
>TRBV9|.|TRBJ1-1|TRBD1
CASSARDSTEAFF
TGTGCCAGCAGTGCCCGGGACAGCACTGAAGCTTTCTTT
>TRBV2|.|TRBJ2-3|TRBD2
CASSAVAGVDWADTQYF
TGTGCCAGCAGCGCCGTAGCGGGGGTGGATTGGGCGGATACGCAGTATTTT
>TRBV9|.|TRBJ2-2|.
CASSPRVLGSTGELFF
TGTGCCAGCAGCCCCCGGGTGCTAGGATCCACCGGGGAGCTGTTTTTT
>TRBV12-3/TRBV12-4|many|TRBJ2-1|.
CASILRGLNEQFF
TGTGCCAGCATTTTGAGAGGTCTGAATGAGCAGTTCTTC
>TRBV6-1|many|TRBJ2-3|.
CAIKLEESTDTQYF
TGTGCCATCAAACTGGAAGAAAGCACAGATACGCAGTATTTT
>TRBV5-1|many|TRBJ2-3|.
CASSPRIGDTQYF
TGCGCCAGCAGCCCACGGATAGGAGATACGCAGTATTTT
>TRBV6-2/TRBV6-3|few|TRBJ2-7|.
CASSYGWGYEQYF
TGTGCCAGCAGTTACGGTTGGGGTTACGAGCAGTACTTC
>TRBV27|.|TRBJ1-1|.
CASKVNGRSEAFF
TGTGCCAGCAAAGTGAACGGACGAAGCGAAGCTTTCTTT
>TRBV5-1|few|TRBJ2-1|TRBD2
CASSLREGAYNEQFF
TGCGCCAGCAGCCTCCGGGAGGGGGCCTACAATGAGCAGTTCTTC
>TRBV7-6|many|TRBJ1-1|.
CASSHPGDNTEAFF
TGTGCCAGCAGCCACCCAGGGGACAACACTGAAGCTTTCTTT
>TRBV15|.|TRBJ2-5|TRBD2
CATSRDLAGAGETQYF
TGTGCCACCAGCAGGGATTTAGCGGGGGCGGGAGAGACCCAGTACTTC
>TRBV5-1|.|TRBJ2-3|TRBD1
CASSQALPGQGPDTQYF
TGCGCCAGCAGCCAGGCTCTTCCGGGACAGGGGCCGGATACGCAGTATTTT
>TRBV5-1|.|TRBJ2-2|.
CASSSTVTGELFF
TGCGCCAGCAGCTCGACAGTCACCGGGGAGCTGTTTTTT
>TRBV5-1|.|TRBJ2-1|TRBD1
CASSLADRDYNEQFF
TGCGCCAGCAGCTTGGCGGACAGGGACTACAATGAGCAGTTCTTC
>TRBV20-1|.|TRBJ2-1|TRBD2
CSARVIAGGLDNEQFF
TGCAGTGCTAGAGTTATAGCGGGGGGGCTAGACAATGAGCAGTTCTTC
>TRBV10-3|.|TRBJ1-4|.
CAISDDQGPEKLFF
TGTGCCATCAGTGATGACCAGGGGCCTGAAAAACTGTTTTTT
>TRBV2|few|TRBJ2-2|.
CASSTEGGEFTGELFF
TGTGCCAGCAGCACCGAGGGGGGCGAGTTCACCGGGGAGCTGTTTTTT
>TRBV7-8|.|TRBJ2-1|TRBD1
CASSSYTTGNEQFF
TGTGCCAGCAGCTCCTATACGACAGGGAATGAGCAGTTCTTC
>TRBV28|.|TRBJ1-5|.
CASSPLGQISNQPQHF
TGTGCCAGCAGCCCCCTCGGACAGATTAGCAATCAGCCCCAGCATTTT
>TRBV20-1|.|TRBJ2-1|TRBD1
CSASQPRIRDRVINEQFF
TGCAGTGCTAGTCAGCCCAGAATCCGGGACAGGGTAATCAATGAGCAGTTCTTC
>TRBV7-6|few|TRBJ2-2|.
CASSRSVSGLQNTGELFF
TGTGCCAGCAGTCGTAGCGTGAGCGGACTCCAGAACACCGGGGAGCTGTTTTTT
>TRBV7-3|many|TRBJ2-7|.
CATPPGTPYEQYF
TGTGCCACCCCCCCGGGGACTCCCTACGAGCAGTACTTC
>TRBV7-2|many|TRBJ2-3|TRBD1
CASSSQQGVTDTQYF
TGTGCCAGCAGCTCGCAACAGGGGGTCACAGATACGCAGTATTTT